Shown below are 13 T cell receptor beta chains from a single sample sequenced in a study of blood T cell repertoires in COVID-19. Only in-frame clones appear in the TCRdb table, and some are missing; sequencing was by immunoSEQ multiplex PCR. This repertoire shows about 130,000 clones, around 80% found once; its top ten account for around 1.9%. Sequencing was carried out using peripheral blood. All receptors come from an older man with acute or convalescent COVID-19.

The chain employs TRBV9 and TRBJ1-1; 7 bases map to TRBD1. Per the germline V gene, CDR1 is SGDLS and CDR2 is YYNGEE. Losses at the gene ends were 10 bases for V and 0 bases for J; bases not matched to a gene: 6. The CDR3 is made up of 13 amino acids. CDR3 residues: CAGSTGMNTEAFF. The CDR3, as DNA: TGTGCCGGATCGACAGGGATGAACACTGAAGCTTTCTTT.

The chain uses TRBV5-1 and TRBJ1-2, with TRBD1 matching over 9 bases. This CDR3 is 14 amino acids long. Germline assignment: CDR1 SGHRS and CDR2 YFSETQ. The trim removed 5 bases at V and 4 bases at J, leaving 6 bases unmatched. The CDR3 sequence is CASRQLTGGYGYTF. DNA for the CDR3: TGCGCCAGCAGGCAATTGACAGGGGGCTATGGCTACACCTTC.

This clone was observed a handful of times. V is TRBV28 and J is TRBJ2-5, with 8 nucleotides matching TRBD2. Germline V gene data show CDR1 as MDHEN and CDR2 as SYDVKM. CDR3 length: 14 amino acids. V gave up 4 bases and J gave up 5 bases; unmatched junction bases: 6. The CDR3 spells CASSSGGALETQYF. The DNA for the CDR3 is TGTGCCAGCAGTTCCGGGGGGGCCTTGGAGACCCAGTACTTC.

This sequence joins TRBV6-4 and TRBJ1-3, with D tentatively TRBD1 (5 bases). From germline, CDR1 is MRHNA and CDR2 SNTAGT. The CDR3 totals 13 residues. V lost 6 bases and J lost 4, with 10 bases in between. CDR3 loop: CASSTGSGNTIYF. The CDR3 nucleotides read TGTGCCAGCAGCACAGGATCCGGAAACACCATATATTTT.

The chain uses TRBV11-2 and TRBJ2-1, with TRBD2 identical over 13 bases. Germline CDR1 SGHAT, CDR2 FQNNGV. This CDR3 has 18 amino acids. V shed 6 bases and J 5 bases; nucleotides not matched to a gene: 13. The CDR3 loop reads CASSWTSGGLRGNNEQFF. The CDR3 region has the DNA TGTGCCAGCAGTTGGACTAGCGGGGGCCTCAGGGGCAACAATGAGCAGTTCTTC.

The chain couples TRBV5-4 to TRBJ2-7; maybe TRBD1 (6 bases). This CDR3 spans 14 amino acids. Germline assignment: CDR1 SGHNT and CDR2 YYREEE (reference sequence). V lost 0 bases and J lost 2, with 9 bases in between. Written as DNA, the CDR3 is TGTGCCAGCAGCTTGGGGGGGACACCCTACGAGCAGTACTTC. Residues: CASSLGGTPYEQYF.

The chain carries TRBV6-4 and TRBJ2-1, with 10 bases that match TRBD1. The germline gives CDR1 MRHNA, CDR2 SNTAGT. The trim removed 8 bases at V and 9 bases at J, leaving 10 bases unmatched. The CDR3 runs 14 residues. In DNA form, the CDR3 reads TGTGCCAGCCGAAACACGGACAGGGGGGGTGAGCAGTTCTTC. It is translated as CASRNTDRGGEQFF.

This clone occurred a few times. The chain joins TRBV5-6 to TRBJ1-2; D unclear. Germline CDR1 is SGHDT and CDR2 is YYEEEE. The CDR3 contains 14 residues. V was clipped by 0 bases and J by 2 bases, with 8 bases between them. The CDR3 DNA sequence: TGTGCCAGCAGCTTGGTGTCCAGGAACTATGGCTACACCTTC. Translating gives CASSLVSRNYGYTF.

This clone was seen just once. This chain links TRBV6-5 with TRBJ2-3; TRBD2 matches at 7 bases. J gave up 0 bases and V 4 bases, and 7 bases lay outside the gene matches. The CDR3 is 16 residues long. The germline CDR1 and CDR2 sequences are MNHEY and SVGAGI. The CDR3 region is CASSSHTTSSTDTQYF. Written as DNA, the CDR3 is TGTGCCAGCAGTTCACACACGACTAGCAGCACAGATACGCAGTATTTT.

The V gene is TRBV21-1, the J gene TRBJ2-2; the D segment call TRBD2 is taken from the table without a DNA check. TRBV21-1 is a pseudogene. The CDR3 runs 12 residues. The CDR3 bases are TGTGCCAGGAGGGCTTTCACCGGGGAGCTGTTTTTT. Translating gives CARRAFTGELFF.

The rearrangement uses TRBV19 and TRBJ1-1; 7 bases agree with TRBD1. The CDR3 spans 15 residues. The trim removed 1 base at V and 7 bases at J, leaving 9 bases unmatched. Germline V gives CDR1 LNHDA, CDR2 SQIVND (reference sequence). DNA of the CDR3: TGTGCCAGTAGTATAGCCGTCGGGACAGAAGATGAAGCTTTCTTT. Translated: CASSIAVGTEDEAFF.

The chain employs TRBV7-9 and TRBJ1-1, with 9 positions matching TRBD1. CDR3 length: 16 residues. The junction had 7 bases not matched to a gene; V was cut back by 2 bases and J by 3 bases. Per the germline V gene, CDR1 is SEHNR and CDR2 is FQNEAQ (reference sequence). CDR3 in DNA: TGTGCCAGCAGCTTACCGGTGCGGACAGGGGACACTGAAGCTTTCTTT. Amino acids: CASSLPVRTGDTEAFF.

The J gene is TRBJ2-7, the V gene TRBV19; D unclear. The CDR3 is 13 amino acids. Trimming cost V 6 bases and J 4 bases, with 13 bases left between them. Germline V gene sequence: CDR1 LNHDA, CDR2 SQIVND (reference sequence). This CDR3 is CASRARQTYEQYF. CDR3 in DNA: TGTGCCAGTAGGGCTCGGCAGACATACGAGCAGTACTTC.